This entry is about one T cell receptor (beta chain). MiXCR, applied by TCRdb to the 5' RACE reads, yields one record per CDR3 protein. The repertoire holds fewer than 650,000 distinct CDR3 sequences, with 7% to 7.5% as singletons. The sample originates from a study of identical twins. CDR3 length equals 14 residues. Trimming removed 0 bases at V and 2 bases at J, with 7 bases between. Germline V lookup: CDR1 SGDLS, CDR2 YYNGEE. These data were likewise used in another study, on yellow fever vaccine responses in identical twins.

Sequencing was done on a sample of PBMCs. This chain links TRBV9 with TRBJ2-3; D gene unclear. This receptor was obtained from a woman between 18 and 30 years old in good health. CDR3 nucleotide sequence: TGTGCCAGCAGCGTAGCTCCTTACACAGATACGCAGTATTTT. Its protein is CASSVAPYTDTQYF.